This T cell receptor beta chain was observed in a study of T-cell reconstitution after alpha-beta-depleted transplantation in children. Construction of the TCRbeta library involved unique molecular identifiers. TCRdb recomputed calls from the PCR reads with MiXCR, one row per CDR3 protein. In the table there are almost 500,000 distinct CDR3 sequences, around 12% of which are singletons. The receptor was derived from a human donor who donated a stem cell graft to a child with combined immunodeficiency. The starting material was PBMCs from the stem cell graft donor, obtained from the stem cell graft.

CDR3 DNA sequence: TGTGCCAGCAGCTTAATGGGACTAGCGGGACCTAGCTCCTACAATGAGCAGTTCTTC. This translates into CASSLMGLAGPSSYNEQFF. The genes are TRBV11-1 and TRBJ2-1, with TRBD2 matching over 13 bases. This CDR3 comprises 19 residues. Germline V gene data show CDR1 as SGHAT and CDR2 as FQDESV (reference sequence). With V trimmed by 2 bases and J by 0 bases, 7 bases remained unmatched.